The rows below give T cell receptor beta chains drawn from one sample of a study of blood T cell repertoires in COVID-19. Profiled with immunoSEQ multiplex PCR; TCRdb holds only in-frame clones, not every one. The sample has some 100,000 clones, 70% to 90% seen once. Sequencing used peripheral blood. The receptors come from a woman between 55 and 75 years old with acute or convalescent COVID-19. Both conserved end residues are part of each CDR3. A D gene is named only where the DNA matches it firmly. Clone size is shown for a subset of rows, as once, few, many or a class of expanded clone.

.	TRBJ2-1	TRBV30	.	CAWSVGGVSYNEQFF	TGTGCCTGGAGTGTAGGCGGGGTCTCCTACAATGAGCAGTTCTTC
.	TRBJ2-1	TRBV24-1	TRBD2	CATSASPGGRAMYEQFF	TGTGCCACCAGTGCCTCCCCTGGCGGGAGGGCCATGTATGAGCAGTTCTTC
.	TRBJ1-6	TRBV10-3	.	CASGGDSPLHF	TGTGCATCGGGAGGCGATTCACCCCTCCACTTT
.	TRBJ1-5	TRBV6-5	.	CASSYPGEPQHF	TGTGCCAGCAGTTACCCCGGGGAGCCCCAGCATTTT
.	TRBJ1-6	TRBV27	.	CASSLQPGVSPLHF	TGTGCCAGCAGTTTGCAGCCAGGGGTTTCACCCCTCCACTTT
.	TRBJ1-4	TRBV19	TRBD1	CASSTPRDRASEKLFF	TGTGCCAGTAGTACCCCCCGGGACAGGGCCAGTGAAAAACTGTTTTTT
.	TRBJ1-1	TRBV7-9	TRBD1	CASSERGGAGAEAFF	TGTGCCAGCAGCGAACGAGGGGGCGCTGGGGCTGAAGCTTTCTTT
.	TRBJ2-7	TRBV11-3	.	CASSLSVFHEQYF	TGTGCCAGCAGCTTATCAGTGTTCCACGAGCAGTACTTC
.	TRBJ1-1	TRBV9	.	CASSVRDSMNTEAFF	TGTGCCAGCAGCGTGAGAGACAGCATGAACACTGAAGCTTTCTTT
.	TRBJ2-1	TRBV5-1	TRBD2	CASSLETGTSVRGCEQFF	TGCGCCAGCAGCTTGGAAACCGGGACTAGCGTTAGAGGGTGTGAGCAGTTCTTC
.	TRBJ1-1	TRBV5-1	TRBD1	CASSTGTGGAEAFF	TGCGCCAGCAGCACTGGGACAGGGGGCGCTGAAGCTTTCTTT
few	TRBJ2-2	TRBV28	TRBD1	CASSPLLTGRTGELFF	TGTGCCAGCAGTCCCCTCCTGACAGGGCGGACCGGGGAGCTGTTTTTT
few	TRBJ2-1	TRBV11-1	TRBD2	CASSLAASGRGEQFF	TGTGCCAGCAGCTTAGCGGCTAGCGGGAGAGGTGAGCAGTTCTTC
.	TRBJ2-5	TRBV14	TRBD2	CASSQRLAGGWETQYF	TGTGCCAGCAGCCAACGACTAGCGGGAGGGTGGGAGACCCAGTACTTC
.	TRBJ2-1	TRBV5-1	TRBD2	CASSAIAGGYNEQFF	TGCGCCAGCAGCGCCATAGCGGGAGGGTACAATGAGCAGTTCTTC
.	TRBJ2-2	TRBV3-1/TRBV3-2	TRBD2	CASSQGSGGRTGELFF	TGTGCCAGCAGCCAAGGTAGCGGGGGTAGGACCGGGGAGCTGTTTTTT
medium-sized	TRBJ1-2	TRBV29-1	.	CSVEDLNYGYTF	TGCAGCGTTGAAGACCTCAACTATGGCTACACCTTC
.	TRBJ2-7	TRBV3-1/TRBV3-2	TRBD2	CASSRTGTSATYEQYF	TGTGCCAGCAGCCGCACCGGGACTAGCGCCACCTACGAGCAGTACTTC
.	TRBJ1-2	TRBV10-2	.	CASGRQSGYTF	TGCGCCAGCGGAAGACAGTCTGGCTACACCTTC
.	TRBJ2-6	TRBV9	.	CASSSGGPGANVLTF	TGTGCCAGCAGCTCCGGCGGGCCCGGGGCCAACGTCCTGACTTTC
.	TRBJ1-2	TRBV29-1	.	CSVASGTFYGYTF	TGCAGCGTCGCATCCGGGACTTTCTATGGCTACACCTTC
.	TRBJ2-4	TRBV15	TRBD2	CATSRDLAGGENIQYF	TGTGCCACCAGCAGAGATTTAGCGGGAGGGGAAAACATTCAGTACTTC
.	TRBJ1-1	TRBV6-2/TRBV6-3	.	CASSYSSNTEAFF	TGTGCCAGCAGTTACTCCTCCAACACTGAAGCTTTCTTT
.	TRBJ2-2	TRBV13	TRBD2	CASSHRTSTGELFF	TGTGCCAGCAGCCACAGGACTAGCACCGGGGAGCTGTTTTTT